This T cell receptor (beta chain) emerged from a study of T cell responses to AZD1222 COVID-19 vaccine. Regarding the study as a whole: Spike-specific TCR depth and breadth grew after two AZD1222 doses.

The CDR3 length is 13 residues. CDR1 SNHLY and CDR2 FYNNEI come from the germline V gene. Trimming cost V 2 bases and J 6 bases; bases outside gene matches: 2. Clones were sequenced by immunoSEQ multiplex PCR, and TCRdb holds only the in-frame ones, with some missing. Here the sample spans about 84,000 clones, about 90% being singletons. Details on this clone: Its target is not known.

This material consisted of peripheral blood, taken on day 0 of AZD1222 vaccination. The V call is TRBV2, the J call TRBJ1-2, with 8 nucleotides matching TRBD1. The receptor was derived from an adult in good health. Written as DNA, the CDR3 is TGTGCCAGCAGTGAAAGCAGGGGGCATGGCTACACCTTC. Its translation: CASSESRGHGYTF.